This T cell receptor (beta chain) was sequenced during a study of blood T cell repertoires in COVID-19. Here immunoSEQ multiplex PCR was the method, and the copy in TCRdb shows in-frame clones only, minus some. The sample contains around 260,000 clones, around 85% of which appear only once. This clonotype originated in a human donor with COVID-19, enrolled during active disease. The donor label of this sample is uncertain. The specimen sequenced was peripheral blood.

Written as DNA, the CDR3 is TGTGCCAGCTCCCAGATGGGGGGGACACAATACGAGCAGTACTTC. Translating it yields CASSQMGGTQYEQYF. V and J are TRBV9 and TRBJ2-7, with a weak D call TRBD2 (7 bases). The CDR3 loop spans 15 amino acids. Trimming shortened V by 7 bases and J by 4 bases, and 21 bases separated the two germline ends. CDR1 SGDLS and CDR2 YYNGEE come from the germline V gene. Complete variable domain (other parts from reference TRBV9 and TRBJ2-7): DSGVTQTPKHLITATGQRVTLRCSPRSGDLSVYWYQQSLDQGLQFLIQYYNGEERAKGNILERFSAQQFPDLHSELNLSSLELGDSALYFCASSQMGGTQYEQYFGPGTRLTVT.